A single sample gave rise to the 18 T cell receptor beta chains below, sequenced in a study of prognosis after radiotherapy for stage I lung cancer (dated by TCRdb to about 2021). The sequencer listed for this sample is Illumina HiSeq 3000. Two rounds of multiplex PCR were used to amplify the TCR beta CDR3 region from genomic DNA. In the first PCR round, primers specific to each TRBV and TRBJ gene were used, and the primer sequences were filed in Chinese patent CN105087789A. Using fastp trimming at Q25 and MiXCR clonotype assembly, TCRdb reanalyzed the public sequencing data and kept in-frame beta chains. CDR3 protein duplicates are merged, each entry listing the most common genes and DNA. The sample yields some 34,000 distinct CDR3 sequences; about 31% were counted once. Less than 30% of the sample rests with the top ten. Sequenced here: PBMCs, sampled before or after stereotactic body radiation therapy (not recorded which). The receptors were gathered from a donor over 45 with non-small cell lung cancer.

As regards this clonotype: A far larger clone is a single base away, which makes a read error likely. This chain uses TRBV7-8 with TRBJ2-3; D is undetermined. The CDR3 is 13 residues long. Germline V gives CDR1 SGHVS, CDR2 FQNEAQ. The V end was cut by 1 base, the J end by 11 bases, with 13 bases between. CDR3 in DNA: TGTGCCAGCAGCTTAGAGATTAGGCATAAGCAGTATTTT. Its protein product is CASSLEIRHKQYF. The variable domain in full, with the rest retrieved from reference TRBV7-8 and TRBJ2-3, is GAGVSQSPRYKVAKRGQDVALRCDPISGHVSLFWYQQALGQGPEFLTYFQNEAQLDKSGLPSDRFFAERPEGSVSTLKIQRTQQEDSAVYLCASSLEIRHKQYFGPGTRLTVL.

This clonotype was found many times. The gene calls are TRBV19 and TRBJ1-5, with D possibly matching TRBD1 (6 bases). V dropped 5 bases and J dropped 7 bases, with 18 bases sitting between them. Germline V gene lookup returns CDR1 LNHDA and CDR2 SQIVND (reference sequence). The CDR3 is 15 residues long. The CDR3 loop reads CASSPGDEVRQPQHF. In DNA, the CDR3 is TGTGCCAGTAGTCCAGGGGATGAAGTACGGCAGCCCCAGCATTTT.

This clonotype was detected ten times or more. The chain couples TRBV30 to TRBJ2-2; no clear D gene. Per germline, CDR1 GTSNPN and CDR2 SVGIG (reference sequence). Trimming shortened V by 3 bases and J by 6 bases, and 11 bases separated the two germline ends. The CDR3 length is 13 residues. DNA of the CDR3: TGTGCCTGGAGAAGAGGTTGGGCCGGGGAGCTGTTTTTT. Translating it yields CAWRRGWAGELFF. Looking up the rest from reference TRBV30 and TRBJ2-2 gives the full variable domain: SQTIHQWPATLVQPVGSPLSLECTVEGTSNPNLYWYRQAAGRGLQLLFYSVGIGQISSEVPQNLSASRPQDRQFILSSKKLLLSDSGFYLCAWRRGWAGELFFGEGSRLTVL.

The sample holds many counts of this clonotype. This sequence may be a read error, since a much larger clone differs from it by one base. V and J are TRBV27 and TRBJ1-6; D perhaps matches TRBD1 (6 bases). The CDR3 contains 19 residues. Looked up from germline, CDR1 is MNHEY and CDR2 is SMNVEV (reference sequence). V gave up 1 base and J gave up 2 bases, with 18 bases separating them. CDR3 sequence (DNA): TGTGCCAGCAGTTTATTAGCGAGACGTGGGGGCCCCTATAATTCACCCCTCCACTTT. It specifies CASSLLARRGGPYNSPLHF.

This clonotype was found many times. The chain recombines TRBV19 with TRBJ1-1; no definite D call. The V gene's germline CDR1 is LNHDA and CDR2 SQIVND (reference sequence). CDR3 size: 13 residues. Trimming removed 4 bases at V and 5 bases at J, with 11 bases between. In nucleotides, the CDR3 is TGTGCCAGTAGTAAAACCGGGGAGACTGAAGCTTTCTTT. Translation: CASSKTGETEAFF.

This rearrangement joins TRBV27 to TRBJ2-7; D remains unclear. The CDR3 length is 13 residues. Germline CDR1 and CDR2: MNHEY and SMNVEV (reference sequence). Trimming took 5 bases from V and 0 from J, leaving 8 bases between them. The CDR3 spells CASSPIGSYEQYF. CDR3 DNA: TGTGCCAGCAGTCCTATAGGCTCCTACGAGCAGTACTTC.

Details on this clonotype: Germline and junction disagree at one end, which may indicate a read error. CDR3 coding DNA: TGTACCAGCAGTTACCACCAGGGGGCGGCATACGAGCAGTACTTC. This gives the protein CTSSYHQGAAYEQYF. The chain couples TRBV6-5 to TRBJ2-7, with 8 bases identical to TRBD1. From germline, CDR1 is MNHEY and CDR2 SVGAGI. This CDR3 has 15 residues.

This clonotype was observed many times. Written as DNA, the CDR3 is TGTGCCAGCACTATGGGGGGGACCGGGGAGCTGTTTTTT. Amino acid sequence: CASTMGGTGELFF. The V gene is TRBV27, the J gene TRBJ2-2; 7 bases fit TRBD2. Germline CDR1 reads MNHEY; CDR2 reads SMNVEV (reference sequence). The CDR3 length is 13 residues. Trimming took 7 bases from V and 5 from J; bases not matched to a gene: 4.

This clonotype showed up many times. The chain combines TRBV3-1 with TRBJ1-3; D is perhaps TRBD1 (5 bases). The CDR3 runs 14 residues. CDR1 and CDR2 (germline): LGHDT, YNNKEL (reference sequence). The V end lost 2 bases, the J end lost 0 bases, and 5 bases lay between the germline ends. CDR3: CASSQRGSGNTIYF. CDR3 nucleotide sequence: TGTGCCAGCAGCCAAAGGGGCTCTGGAAACACCATATATTTT.

The table lists this clonotype with many counts. The chain is built from TRBV3-1 and TRBJ1-2; D call uncertain. Germline V gene data show CDR1 as LGHDT and CDR2 as YNNKEL (reference sequence). The CDR3 is 16 residues long. V was pared by 0 bases and J by 4 bases, with 15 bases between. CDR3 sequence (DNA): TGTGCCAGCAGCCAAGATCCCTTCCAGGCGCTCTATGGCTACACCTTC. Amino acid sequence: CASSQDPFQALYGYTF.

Many counts were recorded for this clonotype. V and J are TRBV19 and TRBJ2-1; 9 bases match TRBD2. The CDR3 sequence is 15 residues long. V lost 4 bases and J lost 2; bases outside the gene matches: 3. Germline V CDR1 and CDR2: LNHDA, SQIVND (reference sequence). The DNA for the CDR3 is TGTGCCAGTAGTAAGGGCGGGGGGGCCTACAATGAGCAGTTCTTC. This translates into CASSKGGGAYNEQFF.

A word on this clonotype: A single base is all that separates this from a far larger clone, so a read error is likely. The V and J genes are TRBV7-9 and TRBJ1-1; unclear D gene. CDR3 length equals 13 residues. Trimming left V 7 bases short and J 0 bases short, with 9 bases between. Germline V gene lookup returns CDR1 SEHNR and CDR2 FQNEAQ (reference sequence). CDR3 region: CASMEDMNTEAFF. As DNA, the CDR3 is TGTGCCAGCATGGAGGATATGAACACTGAAGCTTTCTTT.

There are many counts of this clonotype. This chain uses TRBV20-1 with TRBJ2-7; 11 positions match TRBD1. Germline-derived CDR1 and CDR2 are DFQATT and SNEGSKA (reference sequence). V trimming: 3 bases; J trimming: 5 bases; junction bases outside the gene matches: 9. The CDR3 covers 15 residues. Here the CDR3 DNA reads TGCAGTGCTAGGCGTGGTTGGACAGGGGGCCACGAGCAGTACTTC. This translates into CSARRGWTGGHEQYF.

This clonotype was detected many times. The chain is built from TRBV6-5 and TRBJ2-7; the D is unclear. Germline loops: CDR1 MNHEY, CDR2 SVGAGI. The CDR3 covers 14 residues. Trimming left V 8 bases short and J 4 bases short, with 18 bases between. The CDR3 loop is CASGTRQNSYEQYF. The CDR3 bases are TGTGCCAGCGGCACCCGGCAGAACTCTTACGAGCAGTACTTC.

In the case of this clonotype: It may be a read error: a sequence one base away is much more abundant. The CDR3 sequence: CATSDAGPQYF. The CDR3 nucleotides read TGTGCCACCAGTGATGCGGGTCCGCAGTATTTT. V and J are TRBV24-1 and TRBJ2-3; a weak D match, TRBD2 (5 bases). V was pared by 3 bases and J by 10 bases, with 7 bases between. There are 11 residues in the CDR3. The germline CDR1 and CDR2 sequences are KGHDR and SFDVKD.

This clonotype was seen many times. V usage is TRBV3-2 and J usage is TRBJ2-1; no DNA check was done on the table's D call, TRBD1. TRBV3-2 is listed as a pseudogene. The CDR3 covers 14 residues. The CDR3 loop reads CASSLQVWASEQFF. DNA for the CDR3: TGTGCCAGCAGCTTACAGGTTTGGGCGAGTGAGCAGTTCTTC.

This clonotype came up many times. This chain links TRBV2 with TRBJ2-7, with no clear D. The CDR3 has 13 residues. V dropped 6 bases and J dropped 3 bases, with 12 bases sitting between them. Germline lookup yields CDR1 SNHLY and CDR2 FYNNEI. CDR3 sequence: CASSSPTVYEQYF. The DNA of the CDR3 is TGTGCCAGCAGCTCCCCCACGGTCTACGAGCAGTACTTC.

The sample holds one count of this clonotype. The V and J genes are TRBV7-8 and TRBJ2-7, with D unresolved. V gave up 5 bases and J gave up 2 bases, with 7 bases separating them. From germline, CDR1 is SGHVS and CDR2 FQNEAQ. The CDR3 extends over 12 amino acids. As DNA, the CDR3 is TGTGCCAGCAGCCTTGATGCCTACGAGCAGTACTTC. It translates to CASSLDAYEQYF.